This T cell receptor (beta chain) was documented in a study of metastatic and nonmetastatic thyroid tumors. Study observations and caveats: Patients with malignant thyroid tumors reportedly had significantly higher TCR beta diversity than those with benign nodules, in blood and tumor.

TCRdb re-analyzed the PCR reads through MiXCR. The table lists 35,000 to 45,000 clones, 9% to 13% of them singletons. Thyroid surgery had not been preceded by any treatment in any patient. V lost 2 bases, J lost 0 bases, and 13 bases stayed unmatched. The CDR3 is made up of 18 amino acids. Germline CDR1 is GTSNPN and CDR2 is SVGIG (reference sequence). A few counts support this clone. The target antigen is unknown. The sequence was obtained from a male donor with papillary thyroid cancer or a benign thyroid nodule (not recorded which). Some clones in this sample may be carry-over from other donors' samples. Sequenced: blood. V and J are TRBV30 and TRBJ1-5; 7 nucleotides align to TRBD1. CDR3 amino acids: CAWSTHRDSPYSNQPQHF. The CDR3 DNA follows: TGTGCCTGGAGTACCCATAGGGACAGTCCATATAGCAATCAGCCCCAGCATTTT.